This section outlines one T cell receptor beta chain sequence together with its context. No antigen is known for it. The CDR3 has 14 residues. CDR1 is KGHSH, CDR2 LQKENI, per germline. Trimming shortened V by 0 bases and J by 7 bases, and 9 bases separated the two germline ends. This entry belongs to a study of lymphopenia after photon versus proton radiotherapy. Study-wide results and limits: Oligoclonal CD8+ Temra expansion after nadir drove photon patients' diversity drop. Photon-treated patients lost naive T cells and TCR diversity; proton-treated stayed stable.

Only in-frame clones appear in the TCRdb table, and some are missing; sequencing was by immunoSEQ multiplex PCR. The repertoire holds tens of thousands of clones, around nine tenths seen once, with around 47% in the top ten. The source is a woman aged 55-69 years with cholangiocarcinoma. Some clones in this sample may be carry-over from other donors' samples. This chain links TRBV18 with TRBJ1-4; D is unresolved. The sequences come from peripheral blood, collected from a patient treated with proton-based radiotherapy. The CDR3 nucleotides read TGTGCCAGCTCACCACCGCCAGGTACTGAAAAACTGTTTTTT. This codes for CASSPPPGTEKLFF. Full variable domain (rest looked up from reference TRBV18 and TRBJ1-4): NAGVMQNPRHLVRRRGQEARLRCSPMKGHSHVYWYRQLPEEGLKFMVYLQKENIIDESGMPKERFSAEFPKEGPSILRIQQVVRGDSAAYFCASSPPPGTEKLFFGSGTQLSVL.